This T cell receptor beta chain was sequenced for a study of T cell responses to AZD1222 COVID-19 vaccine. The wider study: Second-dose timings of about 4 or about 12 weeks were pooled. Study outcomes and limitations: The donor group comprised mostly white British people and more females; the analysis possibly underestimated clonal diversity.

A note on this clone: Its target is unknown.

The repertoire was sequenced with immunoSEQ multiplex PCR; TCRdb's copy has only in-frame clones and lacks some. The sample yields tens of thousands of clones, more than 75% seen once. This CDR3 is built from 18 residues. Per germline, CDR1 MNHEY and CDR2 SMNVEV (reference sequence). V lost 5 bases, J lost 0 bases, and 23 bases lay in between. This sample comprised peripheral blood, obtained on day 0 of AZD1222 vaccination. The receptor comes from an adult in good health. The chain recombines TRBV27 with TRBJ2-7; D might be TRBD1 or TRBD2, each matching 8 bases. This chain's CDR3 is CASSTQGGAGAGSYEQYF. CDR3 DNA: TGTGCCAGCAGTACACAGGGGGGAGCGGGAGCGGGCTCCTACGAGCAGTACTTC.